Given below is one T cell receptor (beta chain) in context. Its antigen target is currently unknown. Per-nucleotide qualities are absent, and no much larger clonotype sits a single base away. The sample comes from a study of early T cells in non-severe SARS-CoV-2 infection (dated by TCRdb to 2020 to 2022). Study-level background: Bulk RNA from unsorted whole blood was used for TCR sequencing, so alpha and beta chains could not be paired.

A case-control design nested within a healthcare worker cohort in London, UK, was used, with weekly nasopharyngeal swab PCR tests and blood sampling performed. Healthcare workers were recruited between 23 and 31 March 2020, during the week of the UK lockdown, and were followed weekly for up to roughly 16 weeks. There are 14 amino acids in the CDR3, from cysteine to phenylalanine inclusive. Only CDR3 DNA remains: 42 bases, in frame from the first base. CDR1 and CDR2 are drawn from the germline V gene (reference sequence): DFQATT, SNEGSKA. V drops 3 bases and J drops 2 bases, leaving 11 bases in between. To prepare the library, 5' RACE was applied. Sequencing took place on a NextSeq 500. The TCR library protocol attached unique molecular identifiers to individual cDNA molecules to correct for sequencing error and PCR bias. Sequencing covered both TCR alpha and beta chains, and within each sample the abundances of alpha and beta sequences were tightly co-correlated. Turning to the authors' computational methods: V gene, J gene and CDR3 annotation of TCR sequences was performed with Decombinator V4. TCRs were defined as expanded if a significant change between any two time points was detected under a Poisson model with p below 0.0001. Abundances of TCRs were expressed as counts per million after normalisation to the total number of TCRs sequenced in each sample. TRAV1-2 paired with TRAJ12, TRAJ20 or TRAJ33 defined MAIT TCRs, while TRAV10 paired with TRAJ18 defined iNKT TCRs. VDJdb, accessed 1 November 2021, was searched for CMV, EBV and SARS-CoV-2 annotated TCRs, excluding TCRs annotated for multiple antigens. The raw public reads went through TCRdb reprocessing: fastp at Q25, MiXCR clone calling, in-frame beta chains kept. Each record represents a unique CDR3 protein, reported with the most common genes and DNA among its rows. In this record, the V and J calls reflect TCRdb's handling and not the investigators' own analysis. This sample gives around 80,000 distinct CDR3 sequences in total; 13% of them show up just once. Approximately 5.7% of the sample lies in the top ten.

Broad study findings and their caveats: VDJdb matching was skewed toward anti-spike CD8 responses, so virus-specific expansions were likely underestimated and private and CD4 specificities were missed.

The material sequenced was whole blood. This clonotype originated in an adult who was a healthcare worker with PCR-confirmed SARS-CoV-2 infection or an uninfected control (not recorded which). This chain is built from TRBV20-1 and TRBJ1-5; the D gene cannot be named for sure. In nucleotides, the sequence is TGCAGTGCTAGTGGAATGGCAGGCAATCAGCCCCAGCATTTT. Protein translation: CSASGMAGNQPQHF.